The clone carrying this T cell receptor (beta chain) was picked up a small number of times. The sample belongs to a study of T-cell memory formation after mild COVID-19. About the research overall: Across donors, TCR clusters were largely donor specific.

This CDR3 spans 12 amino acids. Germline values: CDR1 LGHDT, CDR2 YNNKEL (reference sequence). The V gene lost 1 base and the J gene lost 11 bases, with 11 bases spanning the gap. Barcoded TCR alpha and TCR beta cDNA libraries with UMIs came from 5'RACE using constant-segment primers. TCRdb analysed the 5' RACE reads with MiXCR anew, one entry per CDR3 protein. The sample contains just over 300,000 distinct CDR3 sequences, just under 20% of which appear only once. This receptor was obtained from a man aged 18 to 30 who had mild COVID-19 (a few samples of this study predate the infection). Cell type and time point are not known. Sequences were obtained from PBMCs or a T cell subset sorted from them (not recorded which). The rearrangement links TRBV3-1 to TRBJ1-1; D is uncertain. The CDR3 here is CASSQAVGSAFF. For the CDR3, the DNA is TGTGCCAGCAGCCAAGCTGTGGGGTCCGCTTTCTTT.